One sample yielded the 27 T cell receptor beta chains listed below, sequenced in a study of Graves' ophthalmopathy and Graves' hyperthyroidism. Using RNA transcripts, the TCR beta CDR3 regions were amplified. First-round RT-PCR used HTBI primers; second-round multiplex PCR followed. TCRdb recomputed calls from the multiplex PCR reads with MiXCR, one row per CDR3 protein. This table holds a few hundred thousand distinct CDR3 sequences, roughly 17% found once. Sequenced sample: peripheral blood. These receptors were obtained from an adult woman with stable Graves' hyperthyroidism.

This clonotype was recorded a few times. A much larger clone differs from this one at a single base, so this may be a read error. The chain is built from TRBV28 and TRBJ1-6; D might be TRBD1 (6 bases). This CDR3 has 16 residues. Germline-derived CDR1 and CDR2 are MDHEN and SYDVKM. The CDR3, as DNA: TGTGCCAGCAGTTTATTGGGGGCTTCCTATAATTCACTCCTCCACTTT. Amino acid sequence: CASSLLGASYNSLLHF.

This clonotype came up a few times. V gene TRBV6-1 combines with J gene TRBJ1-1; possible D gene TRBD1, 5 bases. This CDR3 comprises 13 residues. CDR1 MNHNS and CDR2 SASEGT come from the germline V gene. V gave up 4 bases and J gave up 3 bases, with 9 bases separating them. The CDR3 sequence is CASSAQGHTEAFF. CDR3 nucleotides: TGTGCCAGCAGTGCCCAGGGACACACTGAAGCTTTCTTT.

This chain connects TRBV12-3 or TRBV12-4 to TRBJ1-1, with D possibly TRBD1 on 5 matching bases. V lost 3 bases and J 1 base, leaving 9 bases between the germline ends. The CDR3 covers 14 residues. In DNA, the CDR3 is TGTGCCAGCAGTTTCACAGGCCCGAACACTGAAGCTTTCTTT. Translating gives CASSFTGPNTEAFF.

Many counts were recorded for this clonotype. The chain links TRBV11-3 to TRBJ1-1; D may be TRBD1 (6 bases). Germline-derived CDR1 and CDR2 are SGHNT and YENEEA. The V gene lost 1 base and the J gene lost 5 bases, with 20 bases spanning the gap. This CDR3 is 17 amino acids long. The CDR3 here is CASSLGGGGLSGTEAFF. In DNA form, the CDR3 reads TGTGCCAGCAGCTTAGGGGGAGGGGGACTCTCTGGGACTGAAGCTTTCTTT. Supplemented by reference TRBV11-3 and TRBJ1-1, the full variable domain reads EAGVVQSPRYKIIEKKQPVAFWCNPISGHNTLYWYLQNLGQGPELLIRYENEEAVDDSQLPKDRFSAERLKGVDSTLKIQPAELGDSAVYLCASSLGGGGLSGTEAFFGQGTRLTVV.

There are many counts of this clonotype. The gene calls are TRBV6-5 and TRBJ1-5, with D hard to call. This CDR3 region has 14 residues. V lost 2 bases and J lost 2, with 7 bases in between. Germline loops: CDR1 MNHEY, CDR2 SVGAGI. The CDR3 loop reads CASSYAQGNQPQHF. The CDR3 bases are TGTGCCAGCAGTTACGCGCAGGGCAATCAGCCCCAGCATTTT.

The table lists this clonotype with many counts. V usage is TRBV12-5 and J usage is TRBJ2-5; possible D gene TRBD2, 6 bases. Germline V gene lookup returns CDR1 LGHNT and CDR2 FRNRAP. The CDR3 runs to 13 residues. The ends were cut back, 4 bases at V and 2 bases at J, with 8 bases in the middle. The CDR3 loop reads CASGWDSQETQYF. In DNA form, the CDR3 reads TGTGCTAGTGGTTGGGACTCACAAGAGACCCAGTACTTC.

The sample holds many counts of this clonotype. The chain couples TRBV6-1 to TRBJ2-4; tentative D call: TRBD1 (5 bases). This CDR3 comprises 13 residues. Looked up from germline, CDR1 is MNHNS and CDR2 is SASEGT. With 6 bases removed from V and 2 bases from J, the gap between germline ends came to 8 bases. The CDR3 nucleotides are TGTGCCAGCAGCGACAGTCCCAAAAACATTCAGTACTTC. As protein: CASSDSPKNIQYF.

This clonotype has ten or more counts. The chain has TRBV12-3 or TRBV12-4 and TRBJ2-1, with D tentatively TRBD2 (6 bases). The V gene lost 5 bases and the J gene lost 9 bases, with 20 bases spanning the gap. The CDR3 runs 15 residues. DNA of the CDR3: TGTGCCAGCAGTGCCGGGACTGGTAGTTCGGGTGAGCAGTTCTTC. This sequence encodes CASSAGTGSSGEQFF.

This clonotype was seen ten or more times. J is TRBJ2-5 and V is TRBV28; D not resolved. Trimming shortened V by 4 bases and J by 4 bases, and 13 bases separated the two germline ends. CDR3 length: 14 amino acids. Germline CDR1 is MDHEN and CDR2 is SYDVKM. The CDR3 loop reads CASSSRLSGETQYF. The CDR3 nucleotides read TGTGCCAGCAGTTCCCGTCTGTCTGGAGAGACCCAGTACTTC. Full variable domain (remainder filled in from reference TRBV28 and TRBJ2-5): DVKVTQSSRYLVKRTGEKVFLECVQDMDHENMFWYRQDPGLGLRLIYFSYDVKMKEKGDIPEGYSVSREKKERFSLILESASTNQTSMYLCASSSRLSGETQYFGPGTRLLVL.

This clonotype was seen a handful of times. This chain links TRBV20-1 with TRBJ2-7; TRBD2 matches 13 bases. CDR3 size: 16 residues. CDR1 is DFQATT and CDR2 is SNEGSKA in the germline V gene (reference sequence). The trim removed 3 bases at V and 3 bases at J, leaving 8 bases unmatched. The CDR3 sequence is CSARILTSGRNYEQYF. CDR3 DNA: TGCAGTGCTAGGATATTGACTAGCGGGAGGAACTACGAGCAGTACTTC.

The CDR3 DNA reads as TGTGCCATCAGTGTCGGACAGGGGATGAACACTGAAGCTTTCTTT. Translated: CAISVGQGMNTEAFF. The genes are TRBV10-3 and TRBJ1-1, with 9 bases fitting TRBD1. CDR3 size: 15 residues. Germline assignment: CDR1 ENHRY and CDR2 SYGVKD. With V trimmed by 4 bases and J by 0 bases, 3 bases remained unmatched.

This clonotype was seen repeatedly, ten times or more. The V call is TRBV12-3 or TRBV12-4, the J call TRBJ1-5; 7 nucleotides align to TRBD1. This CDR3 contains 13 residues. Germline trimming cut 6 bases from V and 5 bases from J; bases unmatched to any gene: 4. The CDR3 protein is CASRGQADQPQHF. For the CDR3, the DNA is TGTGCCAGCAGAGGACAGGCCGATCAGCCCCAGCATTTT.

In its sample, this clonotype was seen many times. V gene TRBV5-1 combines with J gene TRBJ2-7; 8 bases fit TRBD1. The CDR3 has 14 residues. Germline V CDR1 and CDR2: SGHRS, YFSETQ. V lost 2 bases and J lost 6; bases outside the gene matches: 7. CDR3 sequence (DNA): TGCGCCAGCAGCTTACCGGGACAGGCTCTCGAGCAGTACTTC. Protein sequence: CASSLPGQALEQYF.

This clonotype showed up many times. DNA for the CDR3: TGTGCTAGTGGCCAAGGACTAGCCCTCTACGAGCAGTACTTC. It encodes CASGQGLALYEQYF. The rearrangement uses TRBV12-5 and TRBJ2-7; TRBD2 agrees at 8 bases. The CDR3 totals 14 residues. Per the germline V gene, CDR1 is LGHNT and CDR2 is FRNRAP. Trimming took 6 bases from V and 3 from J; bases not matched to a gene: 7.

This clonotype was seen ten or more times. The V gene is TRBV7-6, the J gene TRBJ2-7, with TRBD2 matching 14 bases. The CDR3 length is 17 residues. Germline V gene lookup returns CDR1 SGHVS and CDR2 FNYEAQ. Losses at the gene ends were 5 bases for V and 6 bases for J; bases not matched to a gene: 12. CDR3 bases: TGTGCCAGCAGCAACGACCCCGGGACTAGCGGGAGTGGCGAGCAGTACTTC. This sequence encodes CASSNDPGTSGSGEQYF.

This clonotype was found many times. The chain joins TRBV28 to TRBJ2-5; TRBD2 matches 12 bases. This CDR3 is built from 17 residues. Per the germline V gene, CDR1 is MDHEN and CDR2 is SYDVKM. Germline trimming cut 5 bases from V and 9 bases from J; bases unmatched to any gene: 16. CDR3 sequence reads: CASSPADGLAGWEAQYF. CDR3 DNA sequence: TGTGCCAGCAGTCCCGCCGACGGACTAGCGGGATGGGAGGCCCAGTACTTC.

This clonotype was seen more than once but under ten times. DNA of the CDR3: TGTGCCAGCTCACCGAGCAGGACAAGGGAAGAGACCCAGTACTTC. It codes for CASSPSRTREETQYF. The rearrangement uses TRBV18 and TRBJ2-5; D might be TRBD1 (5 bases). This CDR3 region has 15 residues. Germline CDR1 and CDR2: KGHSH and LQKENI. Trimming removed 3 bases from V and 3 bases from J, with 14 bases in between.

This clonotype was seen ten or more times. The chain links TRBV7-9 to TRBJ2-7; unclear D gene. The CDR3 covers 12 residues. Germline assignment: CDR1 SEHNR and CDR2 FQNEAQ (reference sequence). Between the trimmed V and J ends, which lost 1 base and 5 bases, there was a span of 6 bases. The CDR3 spells CASSLVVHEQYF. The CDR3 region has the DNA TGTGCCAGCAGCTTAGTAGTCCACGAGCAGTACTTC.

The table lists this clonotype with many counts. J is TRBJ2-7 and V is TRBV28; 10 bases are shared with TRBD1. Germline V gives CDR1 MDHEN, CDR2 SYDVKM. The V and J ends lost 4 bases and 3 bases, in that order; junction bases with no gene match: 9. The CDR3 runs 16 residues. Here the CDR3 reads CASSSPSTGGRYEQYF. The DNA of the CDR3 is TGTGCCAGCAGTTCCCCGTCGACAGGGGGCCGCTACGAGCAGTACTTC.

This clonotype was counted only a few times. The chain joins TRBV6-1 to TRBJ2-7; D unresolved. The germline V and J ends were trimmed by 6 bases and 0 bases, with 12 bases remaining between them. This CDR3 is built from 14 residues. Germline-derived CDR1 and CDR2 are MNHNS and SASEGT. The CDR3 DNA is TGTGCCAGCAGAACACCCGGGCCCTCCTACGAGCAGTACTTC. This translates into CASRTPGPSYEQYF.

The J gene is TRBJ1-2, the V gene TRBV12-3 or TRBV12-4, with D tentatively TRBD1 (5 bases). The CDR3 has 14 residues. Trimming took 6 bases from V and 4 from J, leaving 15 bases between them. The CDR3 loop reads CASSAGRRFYGYTF. In nucleotides, the CDR3 is TGTGCCAGCAGCGCGGGACGGAGATTCTATGGCTACACCTTC.

This clonotype was counted at least ten times. This chain links TRBV6-5 with TRBJ1-6; no firm D call. The CDR3 sequence is 14 residues long. V lost 7 bases and J lost 5, with 12 bases in between. The germline V gene encodes CDR1 MNHEY and CDR2 SVGAGI. The CDR3 here is CASNFPDDNSPLHF. As DNA, the CDR3 is TGTGCCAGCAACTTCCCAGATGATAATTCACCCCTCCACTTT.

This chain uses TRBV6-1 with TRBJ2-7; 7 bases are shared with TRBD1. This CDR3 is 16 amino acids long. From germline, CDR1 is MNHNS and CDR2 SASEGT. After removal of 5 bases from V and 2 bases from J, the junction contained 12 bases not matched to a gene. CDR3 residues: CASSPYPRDSTYEQYF. DNA for the CDR3: TGTGCCAGCAGTCCTTACCCTAGGGACAGTACCTACGAGCAGTACTTC.

This clonotype was picked up many times. In nucleotides, the CDR3 is TGTGCCAGCAGCTCGGGTGATTACGAGCAGTACTTC. It codes for CASSSGDYEQYF. V usage is TRBV11-2 and J usage is TRBJ2-7; D is uncertain. V dropped 4 bases and J dropped 4 bases, with 8 bases sitting between them. Germline CDR1 SGHAT, CDR2 FQNNGV. CDR3 length equals 12 residues.

The chain has TRBV29-1 and TRBJ2-7, with D maybe TRBD1 (6 bases). Germline values: CDR1 SQVTM, CDR2 ANQGSEA. V lost 7 bases, J lost 0 bases, and 16 bases lay in between. The CDR3 has 14 amino acids. This chain's CDR3 is CSAGWDKSSYEQYF. CDR3 in DNA: TGCAGCGCTGGGTGGGACAAAAGCTCCTACGAGCAGTACTTC.

This clonotype was seen ten or more times. The chain couples TRBV7-2 to TRBJ1-2; D may be TRBD1 (6 bases). V lost 5 bases to trimming and J lost 5 bases, with 18 bases between them. Germline loops: CDR1 SGHTA, CDR2 FQGNSA. The CDR3 is made up of 15 amino acids. CDR3 nucleotides: TGTGCCAGCAGCCCAGGGGAGGCAGGGCGATATGGCTACACCTTC. It translates to CASSPGEAGRYGYTF.

This clonotype was picked up many times. This sequence joins TRBV14 and TRBJ2-5; TRBD2 matches at 12 bases. With 1 base clipped from V and 4 bases from J, the junction kept 7 bases outside the gene matches. Germline CDR1 SGHDN, CDR2 FVKESK. CDR3 size: 17 residues. The CDR3 spells CASSQGWTSGKRETQYF. Written as DNA, the CDR3 is TGTGCCAGCAGCCAAGGTTGGACTAGCGGGAAACGAGAGACCCAGTACTTC.